This TCR beta chain was captured by sequencing in a study of spatial heterogeneity in lung cancer. Study details: Roughly two years after resection was the median timing of the follow-up PBMC samples, which were sequenced when available.

The germline V gene has CDR1 MNHEY and CDR2 SMNVEV (reference sequence). The V end lost 8 bases, the J end lost 7 bases, and 18 bases lay between the germline ends. The CDR3 has 15 residues. TCRdb ran MiXCR on the 5' RACE reads and lists one entry per CDR3 protein. The sample holds more than 75,000 distinct CDR3 sequences, roughly 21% seen once. This clonotype is medium-sized in the sample. Time point meaning: blood at routine non-recurrence follow-up after resection. The gene calls are TRBV27 and TRBJ1-6; no clear D gene. The receptor comes from a male donor with early-stage non-small cell lung cancer. The specimen comprised PBMCs, sampled at follow-up. DNA of the CDR3: TGTGCCAGCCGCATCGGACCCGGGAACAATTCACCCCTCCACTTT. Protein: CASRIGPGNNSPLHF.